This T cell receptor (beta chain) originates from a study of cytomegalovirus exposure and HLA in healthy donors. It was with 60 Vbeta and 13 Jbeta primers that the PCR ran. Per the study methods: As a later analysis found, there were 80 million or so unique TCR beta chains, of which roughly 11 million were shared. The assay was immunoSEQ multiplex PCR, and TCRdb's table has in-frame clones only and misses some. V and J calls and clone size are given by that table; D and trimming were obtained from the DNA. This sample has over 65,000 clones, with approximately 78% found just once. With 4 bases clipped from V and 5 bases from J, the junction kept 15 bases outside the gene matches. Germline loops: CDR1 SGHRS, CDR2 YFSETQ. The CDR3 consists of 17 residues.

The source is a human donor in good health. Sequenced material: PBMCs. V and J are TRBV5-1 and TRBJ1-2; 9 bases match TRBD1. The CDR3 protein is CASSLTGTGKGRYGYTF. For the CDR3, the DNA is TGCGCCAGCAGCCTAACCGGGACAGGGAAGGGCAGGTATGGCTACACCTTC.